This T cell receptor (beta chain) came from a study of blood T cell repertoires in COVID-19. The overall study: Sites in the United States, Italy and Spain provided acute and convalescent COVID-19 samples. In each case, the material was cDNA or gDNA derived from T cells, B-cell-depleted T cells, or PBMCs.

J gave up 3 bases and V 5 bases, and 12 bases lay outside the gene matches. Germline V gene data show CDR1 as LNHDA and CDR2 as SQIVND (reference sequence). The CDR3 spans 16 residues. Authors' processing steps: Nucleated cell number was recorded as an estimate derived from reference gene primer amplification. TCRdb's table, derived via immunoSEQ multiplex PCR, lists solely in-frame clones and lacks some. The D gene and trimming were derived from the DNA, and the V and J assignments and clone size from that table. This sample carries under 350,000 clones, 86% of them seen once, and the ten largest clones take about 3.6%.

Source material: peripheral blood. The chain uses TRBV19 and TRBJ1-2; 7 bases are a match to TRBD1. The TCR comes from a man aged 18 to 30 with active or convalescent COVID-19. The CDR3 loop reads CASSAHGVGQYYGYTF. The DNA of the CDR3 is TGTGCCAGTAGTGCCCATGGAGTGGGACAGTACTATGGCTACACCTTC.